This paragraph covers one T cell receptor (beta chain) sequence. Its antigen is unidentified. This CDR3 spans 14 amino acids. Germline CDR1 SGDLS, CDR2 YYNGEE. With V trimmed by 7 bases and J by 6 bases, 12 bases remained unmatched. The sample originates from a study of Tregs in tolerant kidney transplant recipients. Looking at the study overall: Recipients received nonmyeloablative bone marrow transplants from related graft donors, with transient mixed chimerism. Study observations and caveats: Validation in larger populations is needed because few patients were studied.

Profiling relied on immunoSEQ multiplex PCR, and the TCRdb table lists in-frame clones only, not all of them. Found here are over 60,000 clones, 95% to 98% of them singletons; the top ten hold about 0.61%. The chain recombines TRBV9 with TRBJ1-1, with 7 bases matching TRBD1. This TCR was recovered from a human donor who received a combined kidney and bone marrow transplant. The sample here was CD4+ T cells from blood, taken before the transplant. The chain's CDR3 is CASLPLGQTAEAFF. As DNA, the CDR3 is TGTGCCAGCCTCCCGCTGGGACAGACCGCTGAAGCTTTCTTT.